These T cell receptor beta chains were read from a single sample in a study of blood T cell repertoires in COVID-19. Produced via immunoSEQ multiplex PCR; TCRdb's table is partial and in-frame only. Of 120,000 to 150,000 clones detected, around 86% appear once; the ten largest clones hold about 6.5%. The sequencing sample was made of peripheral blood. The receptors here all came from an older man with acute or convalescent COVID-19. Each CDR3 is given with its conserved first and last residue. D genes are given only for firm matches. Clone size appears in some rows only: once, few, many, or a class for an expanded clone.

>TRBJ1-1|.|14|.|TRBV6-5
TGTGCCAGCAGGAGGACGGACTTGAACACTGAAGCTTTCTTT
CASRRTDLNTEAFF
>TRBJ1-1|.|15|.|TRBV7-9
TGTGCTAGCAGCTTAAATGGCGGGACTCGTACTGAAGCTTTCTTT
CASSLNGGTRTEAFF
>TRBJ2-1|.|13|.|TRBV7-9
TGTGCCAGCAGCCGGGGGGCGGGAGCGGGCCAGTTCTTC
CASSRGAGAGQFF
>TRBJ2-1|TRBD2|13|.|TRBV7-9
TGTGCCAGCACCGCCCGGGGGGGGGATGAGCAGTTCTTC
CASTARGGDEQFF
>TRBJ2-1|.|17|.|TRBV5-1
TGCGCCAGCAGCTTCCCCAGACGGGTTACCTCCTACAATGAGCAGTTCTTC
CASSFPRRVTSYNEQFF
>TRBJ2-1|TRBD2|16|once|TRBV18
TGTGCCAGCTCACCGGGACTAGCGGGAGGGCCGGTTGAGCAGTTCTTC
CASSPGLAGGPVEQFF
>TRBJ2-1|TRBD2|15|.|TRBV3-1/TRBV3-2
TGTGCCAGCAGCCGAGAGAGCGGGGGGGTCGGTGAGCAGTTCTTC
CASSRESGGVGEQFF
>TRBJ1-5|TRBD1|16|.|TRBV2
TGTGCCAGCAGCGATCGCGACAGGGGCGGGGAGCAGCCCCAGCATTTT
CASSDRDRGGEQPQHF
>TRBJ1-5|.|16|.|TRBV28
TGTGCCAGCACCTCGGGCGGGGTTGTTAGCAATCAGCCCCAGCATTTT
CASTSGGVVSNQPQHF
>TRBJ1-4|.|15|once|TRBV7-2
TGTGCCAGCAGCCTGGACAGCCTAAGGGGTGAAAAACTGTTTTTT
CASSLDSLRGEKLFF
>TRBJ2-5|.|17|.|TRBV7-9
TGTGCCAGCAGCTTAGGAAATACAGGGACGCCCCGAGAGACCCAGTACTTC
CASSLGNTGTPRETQYF
>TRBJ2-2|.|15|.|TRBV7-8
TGTGCCAGCAGCTTGGATCAGGGCGGAACCGGGGAGCTGTTTTTT
CASSLDQGGTGELFF
>TRBJ2-2|TRBD1|12|.|TRBV6-5
TGTGCCAGCAGTTGGACAGGTGGGGAGCTGTTTTTT
CASSWTGGELFF
>TRBJ2-7|TRBD1|13|.|TRBV5-4
TGTGCCAGCAGCCGGGACAGAGGCTACGAGCAGTACTTC
CASSRDRGYEQYF
>TRBJ1-1|.|15|.|TRBV27
TGTGCCAGCAGTTTATCGTCTAGAGGGAACACTGAAGCTTTCTTT
CASSLSSRGNTEAFF
>TRBJ2-7|.|13|once|TRBV29-1
TGCAGCGTTAGTCACAGGATAAACTACGAGCAGTACTTC
CSVSHRINYEQYF
>TRBJ1-1|.|14|.|TRBV27
TGTGCCAGCAGTTTAGAGGGAAAGAACACTGAAGCTTTCTTT
CASSLEGKNTEAFF
>TRBJ2-7|.|16|.|TRBV14
TGTGCCAGCAGCCGCTCTAGTCCGGGTACCCCCTACGAGCAGTACTTC
CASSRSSPGTPYEQYF
>TRBJ2-5|.|11|few|TRBV20-1
TGCAGTGCTCTAGTGTTAGAGACCCAGTACTTC
CSALVLETQYF
>TRBJ2-3|.|16|.|TRBV18
TGTGCCAGCCTCTCTTCAATCGCGACAGGATTGGATACGCAGTATTTT
CASLSSIATGLDTQYF
>TRBJ2-7|TRBD1|14|.|TRBV6-1
TGTGCCAGCAGTGAAGGGGGACAGTTCTACGAGCAGTACTTC
CASSEGGQFYEQYF
>TRBJ2-1|TRBD1|13|.|TRBV3-1/TRBV3-2
TGTGCCAGCAGCCCCTACGGACAGGGCAAGCAGTTCTTC
CASSPYGQGKQFF
>TRBJ2-7|.|13|few|TRBV7-9
TGTGCCAGCAGCGCGGGAACCTCCTACGAGCAGTACTTC
CASSAGTSYEQYF
>TRBJ2-1|TRBD2|16|.|TRBV5-8
TGTGCCAGCAGCTTACTAGCGGGGGTCTCCTACAATGAGCAGTTCTTC
CASSLLAGVSYNEQFF
>TRBJ1-1|TRBD1|14|.|TRBV5-1
TGCGCCAGCAGCTACCAGGGGGTTCACACTGAAGCTTTCTTT
CASSYQGVHTEAFF
>TRBJ2-1|TRBD1|15|.|TRBV18
TGTGCCAGCTCACCAATTACAGGGGAATTGACTGAGCAGTTCTTC
CASSPITGELTEQFF
>TRBJ2-1|.|15|once|TRBV19
TGTGCCAGTAGTCCAGGGGTTAGCGTCTACAATGAGCAGTTCTTC
CASSPGVSVYNEQFF
>TRBJ1-5|TRBD1|19|once|TRBV6-6
TGTGCCAGCAGTCTAAGGGTACCGGGACAGGGCGCTAGCAATCAGCCCCAGCATTTT
CASSLRVPGQGASNQPQHF
>TRBJ1-5|.|12|.|TRBV19
TGTGCCAGTAGTTATCTCGGTCAGCCCCAGCATTTT
CASSYLGQPQHF
>TRBJ1-1|.|14|.|TRBV5-1
TGCGCCAGCAGCTTGGATGGGGGGAGGACTGAAGCTTTCTTT
CASSLDGGRTEAFF
>TRBJ1-1|.|13|.|TRBV11-2
TGTGCCAGCAGCTTACGGGGGGACACTGAAGCTTTCTTT
CASSLRGDTEAFF
>TRBJ2-2|.|15|.|TRBV7-2
TGTGCCAGCAGCCAGCCAGGGAAGAACACCGGGGAGCTGTTTTTT
CASSQPGKNTGELFF
>TRBJ2-1|TRBD1|14|.|TRBV11-2
TGTGCCAGCAGCTTTCAGAACAGGGGGGATGAGCAGTTCTTC
CASSFQNRGDEQFF
>TRBJ2-2|TRBD1|14|.|TRBV6-6
TGTGCCGGACGACAGGGAGTGGGCACCGGGGAGCTGTTTTTT
CAGRQGVGTGELFF
>TRBJ1-1|.|14|.|TRBV28
TGTGCCAGCAGTCGGACGGGGGGAGGCACTGAAGCTTTCTTT
CASSRTGGGTEAFF
>TRBJ1-1|.|14|.|TRBV28
TGTGCCAGCAGTGCTACAGGGCAGAACACTGAAGCTTTCTTT
CASSATGQNTEAFF
>TRBJ1-2|.|14|.|TRBV28
TGTGCCAGCAGTTTGGGACTGACCGTCTATGGCTACACCTTC
CASSLGLTVYGYTF
>TRBJ2-2|.|16|.|TRBV4-2
TGTGCCAGCAGCCAAGTTGGGCCAGGGAACACCGGGGAGCTGTTTTTT
CASSQVGPGNTGELFF
>TRBJ2-5|.|15|.|TRBV5-1
TGCGCCAGCAGCTTGGGGTCTGGCTCCGGGGAGACCCAGTACTTC
CASSLGSGSGETQYF
>TRBJ1-2|TRBD1|15|.|TRBV5-4
TGTGCCAGCAGCCCGGGGGGACAGGGGAACTATGGCTACACCTTC
CASSPGGQGNYGYTF
>TRBJ2-1|.|21|.|TRBV2
TGTGCCAGCAGTGATACCCGTGATAATTCCCAGCGGGCTCGCTCCTACAATGAGCAGTTCTTC
CASSDTRDNSQRARSYNEQFF